This TCR beta chain was sequenced for a study of identical twins. Donors uniformly comprised healthy Caucasians. This CDR3 is 14 amino acids long. V trimming: 1 base; J trimming: 3 bases; junction bases outside the gene matches: 3. CDR1 is SGHTA, CDR2 FQGNSA, per germline. cDNA molecules carried unique molecular identifiers, and template switching added a universal primer site. TCRdb re-called the 5' RACE reads through MiXCR, storing one row per CDR3 protein. The sample has approximately 500,000 distinct CDR3 sequences, 20% to 25% seen once. This clonotype was counted between two and nine times. The sample was also reused in another study, on T cells expressing NK-cell markers. From that paper: Each of six donors carried dominant NKG2C+ clonotypes accounting for about 1.0-8% of CD8+ T cells. Several donors showed these clonotypes also leading the CD3+CD56-NKG2C+ fraction.

The chain uses TRBV7-2 and TRBJ2-7, with 7 nucleotides matching TRBD1. The specimen was CD4+ T cells sorted from blood. The source of this sequence is a woman under 30 in good health. This CDR3 reads CASSLVGDSYEQYF. In DNA, the CDR3 is TGTGCCAGCAGCTTAGTGGGGGACAGCTACGAGCAGTACTTC.